This entry is about one TCR beta chain. This sample was taken from a study of T cell changes during pregnancy in multiple sclerosis. Generated by immunoSEQ multiplex PCR, the TCRdb table keeps only in-frame clones and is missing some. The table has 95,000 to 100,000 clones, 75% to 95% seen once. CDR1 and CDR2 (germline): SNHLY, FYNNEI. The CDR3 runs 14 residues. V was clipped by 8 bases and J by 7 bases; unmatched bases: 11. Sequencing used peripheral blood, obtained in the second trimester of pregnancy. V is TRBV2 and J is TRBJ2-4; the match to TRBD2 covers 7 bases. This TCR was recovered from a female donor with multiple sclerosis, enrolled in a pregnancy study. The CDR3 here is CASGPRENPNIQYF. The CDR3 bases are TGTGCCAGCGGACCGCGGGAGAATCCCAACATTCAGTACTTC. Full variable domain (outside the CDR3, taken from reference TRBV2 and TRBJ2-4): EPEVTQTPSHQVTQMGQEVILRCVPISNHLYFYWYRQILGQKVEFLVSFYNNEISEKSEIFDDQFSVERPDGSNFTLKIRSTKLEDSAMYFCASGPRENPNIQYFGAGTRLSVL.